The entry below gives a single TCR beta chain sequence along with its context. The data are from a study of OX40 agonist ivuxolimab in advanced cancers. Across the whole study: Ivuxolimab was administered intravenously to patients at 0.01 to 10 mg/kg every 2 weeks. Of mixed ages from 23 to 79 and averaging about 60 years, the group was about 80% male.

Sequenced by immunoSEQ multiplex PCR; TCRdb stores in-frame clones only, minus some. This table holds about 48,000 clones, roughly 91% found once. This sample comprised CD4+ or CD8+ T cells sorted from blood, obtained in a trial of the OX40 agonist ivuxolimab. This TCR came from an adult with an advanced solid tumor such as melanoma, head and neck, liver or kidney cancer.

The CDR3 nucleotides read TGTGCCAGCAGTTACTCCCAAGAAGCTTTCTTT. Amino acids: CASSYSQEAFF. This sequence joins TRBV6-6 and TRBJ1-1; no clear D gene. The CDR3 is 11 residues long. Trimming left V 0 bases short and J 8 bases short, with 4 bases between. The germline gives CDR1 MNHNY, CDR2 SVGAGI (reference sequence).